This entry describes one T cell receptor (beta chain). Its antigen is as yet unknown. TCRdb re-analysed the RT-PCR reads in MiXCR, keeping a single row per CDR3 protein. The sample lists about 180,000 distinct CDR3 sequences; about 10% were seen once. V was trimmed by 2 bases and J by 3 bases, leaving 10 bases between them. CDR3 length: 14 residues. The germline gives CDR1 DFQATT, CDR2 SNEGSKA (reference sequence). This sample is part of a study of response to subunit inactivated influenza vaccine. Study-wide results and caveats: Authors suggested few new T cells are recruited by each seasonal influenza vaccination.

The sequence was obtained from a man over 45 who received an inactivated influenza vaccine. V is TRBV20-1 and J is TRBJ2-2, with D uncertain. This specimen consisted of non-naive T cells sorted from PBMCs, obtained on the day of vaccination. For the CDR3, the DNA is TGCAGTGCTAGACCCACGGCTGACACCGGGGAGCTGTTTTTT. Translated, it gives CSARPTADTGELFF.